This passage covers 21 T cell receptor beta chains from one sample sequenced in a study of blood T cell repertoires in COVID-19. Sequenced by immunoSEQ multiplex PCR; TCRdb stores in-frame clones only, minus some. The sample shows some 250,000 clones, around 85% of them seen only once. The sample was PBMCs or T cells enriched from blood (not recorded which). The source of these receptors is a woman in her 50s who had recovered from COVID-19.

The rearrangement uses TRBV6-4 and TRBJ2-3; no definite D call. Germline V gene lookup returns CDR1 MRHNA and CDR2 SNTAGT. V shed 0 bases and J shed 11 bases, with 12 bases lying between them. There are 13 residues in the CDR3. The CDR3 loop reads CASSDSMGARQYF. The CDR3, as DNA: TGTGCCAGCAGTGACTCGATGGGCGCGAGGCAGTATTTT.

This clone was picked up a small number of times. The J gene is TRBJ1-2, the V gene TRBV19; a weak D match, TRBD1 (5 bases). This CDR3 is built from 14 residues. Per the germline V gene, CDR1 is LNHDA and CDR2 is SQIVND (reference sequence). The germline V and J ends were trimmed by 5 bases and 1 base, with 11 bases remaining between them. CDR3 sequence reads: CASSGGTYNYGYTF. As DNA, the CDR3 is TGTGCCAGTAGTGGGGGGACCTATAACTATGGCTACACCTTC.

This chain uses TRBV6-5 with TRBJ2-7, with TRBD2 matching over 9 bases. In germline, CDR1 is MNHEY, CDR2 SVGAGI. Trimming cost V 6 bases and J 2 bases; bases outside gene matches: 5. This CDR3 is built from 14 residues. The CDR3 protein is CASRDIAGAYEQYF. Here the CDR3 DNA reads TGTGCCAGCAGAGATATAGCGGGAGCCTACGAGCAGTACTTC.

The chain links TRBV5-1 to TRBJ2-7, with 9 bases matching TRBD1. There are 15 residues in the CDR3. The V gene end was trimmed by 2 bases and the J gene end by 5 bases; junction bases not matched to a gene: 8. CDR1 and CDR2 from the germline V gene are SGHRS and YFSETQ. The CDR3 sequence is CASSFGDRVGNEQYF. In nucleotides, the CDR3 is TGCGCCAGCAGCTTCGGGGACAGGGTCGGGAACGAGCAGTACTTC.

V is TRBV21-1 and J is TRBJ1-2; the table's D call, TRBD1, has no DNA check behind it. TRBV21-1 is a pseudogene. The CDR3 runs 13 residues. CDR3 residues: CASSKQGADGYTF. The DNA for the CDR3 is TGTGCCAGCAGCAAACAGGGGGCGGACGGCTACACCTTC.

The genes are TRBV7-2 and TRBJ2-2, with 13 bases identical to TRBD2. CDR1 and CDR2 (germline): SGHTA, FQGNSA. With 5 bases clipped from V and 7 bases from J, the junction kept 7 bases outside the gene matches. This CDR3 has 16 amino acids. The chain's CDR3 is CASSRTSGSRGGELFF. CDR3 bases: TGTGCCAGCAGCCGGACTAGCGGGAGTAGGGGCGGGGAGCTGTTTTTT.

This chain links TRBV19 with TRBJ1-1; D gene unclear. The germline gives CDR1 LNHDA, CDR2 SQIVND (reference sequence). Trimming cost V 5 bases and J 1 base, with 5 bases left between them. This CDR3 contains 12 residues. The CDR3 reads CASSFRNTEAFF. In DNA form, the CDR3 reads TGTGCCAGTAGTTTCCGGAACACTGAAGCTTTCTTT.

This chain connects TRBV18 to TRBJ1-1, with 9 bases aligning to TRBD1. J was trimmed by 0 bases and V by 5 bases; bases with no gene match: 4. Looked up from germline, CDR1 is KGHSH and CDR2 is LQKENI. CDR3 size: 15 residues. CDR3 in amino acids: CASSKDRGVNTEAFF. Here the CDR3 DNA reads TGTGCCAGCTCAAAGGACAGGGGTGTGAACACTGAAGCTTTCTTT.

This chain joins TRBV3-1 (or the pseudogene TRBV3-2) and TRBJ2-2; perhaps TRBD2 as D (6 bases). The CDR3 length is 17 residues. V dropped 1 base and J dropped 1 base, with 13 bases sitting between them. The germline V gene encodes CDR1 LGHDT and CDR2 YNNKEL (reference sequence). The CDR3 spells CASSQVRNGRNTGELFF. As DNA, the CDR3 is TGTGCCAGCAGCCAAGTTCGGAACGGGAGGAACACCGGGGAGCTGTTTTTT.

The chain links TRBV20-1 to TRBJ2-7; 12 nucleotides align to TRBD2. This CDR3 has 15 residues. Germline V CDR1 and CDR2: DFQATT, SNEGSKA (reference sequence). Losses at the gene ends were 3 bases for V and 1 base for J; bases not matched to a gene: 4. The CDR3 sequence: CSASAGTSGSYEQYF. DNA for the CDR3: TGCAGTGCTAGTGCTGGGACTAGCGGGTCCTACGAGCAGTACTTC.

The chain has TRBV19 and TRBJ1-5; TRBD1 might be the D (5 bases). Trimming stripped 6 bases from V and 0 bases from J, with 9 bases between. Germline assignment: CDR1 LNHDA and CDR2 SQIVND (reference sequence). This CDR3 region has 14 residues. The CDR3, as DNA: TGTGCCAGTAGGAGGGACTCTAGCAATCAGCCCCAGCATTTT. Its translation is CASRRDSSNQPQHF. The full variable domain, completed using reference TRBV19 and TRBJ1-5, is DGGITQSPKYLFRKEGQNVTLSCEQNLNHDAMYWYRQDPGQGLRLIYYSQIVNDFQKGDIAEGYSVSREKKESFPLTVTSAQKNPTAFYLCASRRDSSNQPQHFGDGTRLSIL.

CDR3 DNA sequence: TGTGCCAGCAGCCCCCAGGGCTTGGGCACTGAAGCTTTCTTT. Translation gives CASSPQGLGTEAFF. V and J are TRBV7-9 and TRBJ1-1, with D possibly matching TRBD1 (5 bases). The V end was cut by 5 bases, the J end by 4 bases, with 14 bases between. Per germline, CDR1 SEHNR and CDR2 FQNEAQ (reference sequence). This CDR3 comprises 14 residues.

The table lists this clone with a few counts. The chain couples TRBV12-5 to TRBJ2-3; D gene ambiguous. CDR3 size: 14 residues. Germline CDR1 LGHNT, CDR2 FRNRAP. V was cut by 0 bases and J by 1 base, with 5 bases left in between. CDR3 amino acids: CASGLVLGTDTQYF. CDR3 DNA sequence: TGTGCTAGTGGTTTGGTACTGGGCACAGATACGCAGTATTTT.

This sequence joins TRBV27 and TRBJ1-2; D possibly corresponds to TRBD1 (5 bases). Trimming pared 6 bases from V and 5 bases from J, leaving 10 bases between. The CDR3 spans 12 residues. Germline-derived CDR1 and CDR2 are MNHEY and SMNVEV (reference sequence). CDR3 region: CASSQGLYGYTF. The CDR3 nucleotides read TGTGCCAGCAGCCAGGGACTTTATGGCTACACCTTC.

A single count supports this clone. V and J are TRBV7-9 and TRBJ1-6, with D hard to call. With 5 bases removed from V and 9 bases from J, the gap between germline ends came to 17 bases. Germline-derived CDR1 and CDR2 are SEHNR and FQNEAQ (reference sequence). The CDR3 spans 15 residues. This CDR3 reads CASSPPGISSSPLHF. CDR3 DNA: TGTGCCAGCAGCCCCCCGGGAATCTCTTCTTCACCCCTCCACTTT.

The rearrangement uses TRBV18 and TRBJ2-2, with 10 nucleotides matching TRBD2. V was pared by 2 bases and J by 4 bases, with 4 bases of the junction left unmatched. Per germline, CDR1 KGHSH and CDR2 LQKENI. The CDR3 runs to 16 residues. The CDR3 bases are TGTGCCAGCTCACCAGCTAGCGGGAGACTCACCGGGGAGCTGTTTTTT. As protein: CASSPASGRLTGELFF.

The V gene is TRBV5-1, the J gene TRBJ2-7, with TRBD2 matching 14 bases. V was pared by 4 bases and J by 3 bases, with 6 bases of the junction left unmatched. Germline CDR1 reads SGHRS; CDR2 reads YFSETQ. There are 16 residues in the CDR3. The CDR3 region is CASSHRTSGRFYEQYF. The CDR3 nucleotides are TGCGCCAGCAGCCATAGGACTAGCGGGAGGTTCTACGAGCAGTACTTC.

This clone was detected only once. V and J are TRBV5-4 and TRBJ2-7; tentative D call: TRBD1 (6 bases). This CDR3 region has 14 residues. Deletions cut 5 bases from V and 0 bases from J, with 12 bases between. The germline gives CDR1 SGHNT, CDR2 YYREEE (reference sequence). CDR3 protein: CASRPDSGSYEQYF. DNA for the CDR3: TGTGCCAGCAGGCCGGACAGCGGCTCCTACGAGCAGTACTTC.

The CDR3 coding sequence is TGCGCCAGCCTCCAGTCGCGTGGGGACACTCGGTGGGAAAAACTGTTTTTT. As protein: CASLQSRGDTRWEKLFF. V gene TRBV10-1 combines with J gene TRBJ1-4; a weak D match, TRBD1 (6 bases). The CDR3 length is 17 residues. The germline V gene encodes CDR1 WNHNN and CDR2 SYGVQD (reference sequence). Trimming left V 8 bases short and J 8 bases short, with 27 bases between.

In its sample, this clone was seen a few times. The chain uses TRBV19 and TRBJ2-3; 12 nucleotides agree with TRBD2. Germline-derived CDR1 and CDR2 are LNHDA and SQIVND (reference sequence). V was clipped by 6 bases and J by 2 bases; unmatched bases: 3. The CDR3 has 15 amino acids. CDR3 loop: CASRTSGSNTDTQYF. For the CDR3, the DNA is TGTGCCAGTAGGACTAGCGGGAGTAACACAGATACGCAGTATTTT.

The J gene is TRBJ1-6, the V gene TRBV2; TRBD1 aligns across 7 bases. The CDR3 length is 15 residues. V lost 4 bases, J lost 7 bases, and 7 bases stayed unmatched. Germline CDR1 SNHLY, CDR2 FYNNEI. CDR3 region: CASSGSQGRNSPLHF. Written as DNA, the CDR3 is TGTGCCAGCAGTGGATCACAGGGGAGGAATTCACCCCTCCACTTT.